These T cell receptor beta chains were read from a single sample in a study of blood T cell repertoires in COVID-19. The table came from immunoSEQ multiplex PCR; TCRdb's copy has only in-frame clones and leaves some out. This table has 200,000 or so clones, about 86% appearing once. Sequencing used PBMCs or T cells enriched from blood (not recorded which). The receptor source for this set is a man aged 40-50 years who had recovered from COVID-19. Each CDR3 is given with its conserved first and last residue. A D gene is named only where the DNA matches it firmly. Some rows mark clone size as missing; the rest say once, few, many or name a class of expanded clone.

j_call	v_call	d_call	clone_size	cdr3_nt	cdr3_aa
TRBJ1-6	TRBV2	NA	once	TGTGCCAGCAGAGTTCAGGGGCGATCCAAGAATTCACCCCTCCACTTT	CASRVQGRSKNSPLHF
TRBJ2-7	TRBV6-1	NA	few	TGTGCCAGCAGTGATAGACAGGCTTCCTACGAGCAGTACTTC	CASSDRQASYEQYF
TRBJ2-2	TRBV2	NA	NA	TGTGCCAGCACTGAAGAGACAGGGAGGACCGGGGAGCTGTTTTTT	CASTEETGRTGELFF
TRBJ1-2	TRBV7-9	NA	few	TGTGCCAGCAGCTTAGAGCGGGTACCCTATGGCTACACCTTC	CASSLERVPYGYTF
TRBJ2-1	TRBV5-1	TRBD1	NA	TGCGCCAGCAGCCTCGCCGCGACAGGGGTTCGTGAGCAGTTCTTC	CASSLAATGVREQFF
TRBJ1-5	TRBV6-1	TRBD1	NA	TGTGCCAGCAGTGAAGCACACAGGGGCCAAAATCAGCCCCAGCATTTT	CASSEAHRGQNQPQHF
TRBJ1-4	TRBV4-1	NA	NA	TGCGCCAGCAGCCAAGGGGGGGATGAAAAACTGTTTTTT	CASSQGGDEKLFF
TRBJ1-2	TRBV27	TRBD1	NA	TGTGCCAGCAGTCCGACGACAGGGGGAATCTATGGCTACACCTTC	CASSPTTGGIYGYTF
TRBJ1-1	TRBV7-9	TRBD1	few	TGTGCCAGCAAACTGGGACAGTTGAACACTGAAGCTTTCTTT	CASKLGQLNTEAFF
TRBJ1-1	TRBV6-5	NA	few	TGTGCCAGCAGTTACGGTGGGGGGTTAGCTTTCTTT	CASSYGGGLAFF
TRBJ2-3	TRBV13	TRBD2	NA	TGTGCCAGCAGCCTGACCTACGGGACTAGAGCCACAGATACGCAGTATTTT	CASSLTYGTRATDTQYF
TRBJ2-7	TRBV6-5	TRBD1	NA	TGTGCCAGCAGCTGGACAGGGGGTTCCTACGAGCAGTACTTC	CASSWTGGSYEQYF
TRBJ2-1	TRBV5-6	NA	few	TGTGCCAGCAGCTTGGACAGGGTCGATGAGCAGTTCTTC	CASSLDRVDEQFF
TRBJ2-3	TRBV7-9	TRBD2	NA	TGTGCCAGCAGCCCGCTAGCGGGGGGGCCAGATACGCAGTATTTT	CASSPLAGGPDTQYF
TRBJ1-2	TRBV27	TRBD1	NA	TGTGCCAGCAGTCAGACAGGGACCCTAGGGGGCTACACCTTC	CASSQTGTLGGYTF
TRBJ1-2	TRBV6-5	NA	NA	TGTGCCAGCAGTCAGGCGGCACAGGCGGATGGCTACACCTTC	CASSQAAQADGYTF
TRBJ2-7	TRBV15	NA	NA	TGTGCCACCAGCAGAGGGTCGTCGACCGTTCTAGAGTCCGCTGGGCAGTACTTC	CATSRGSSTVLESAGQYF
TRBJ2-2	TRBV6-2/TRBV6-3	NA	NA	TGTGCCAGCAGTCAAATACCCCTCGGTAACACCGGGGAGCTGTTTTTT	CASSQIPLGNTGELFF
TRBJ2-5	TRBV7-2	NA	NA	TGTGCCAGCAGCCTGGGGCCCGACCAAGAGACCCAGTACTTC	CASSLGPDQETQYF
TRBJ1-5	TRBV4-1	TRBD1	NA	TGCGCCACCGGACAGGCTAGCAATCAGCCCCAGCATTTT	CATGQASNQPQHF
TRBJ1-1	TRBV1	NA	NA	TGCACCAGCAGCCAAGCTACGGCCCTAGTGACAGTGAACACTGAAGCTTTCTTT	CTSSQATALVTVNTEAFF
TRBJ2-3	TRBV7-2	TRBD1	NA	TGTGCCAGCACGGCGCGACAGGGGGGAACGCAGTATTTT	CASTARQGGTQYF
TRBJ2-3	TRBV3-1/TRBV3-2	NA	NA	TGTGCCAGCAGCCAAGTAGCAGATACGCAGTATTTT	CASSQVADTQYF
TRBJ2-1	TRBV7-2	TRBD2	NA	TGTGCCAGCAGCTCAGCTAGCGGGGGGCTTCACAATGAGCAGTTCTTC	CASSSASGGLHNEQFF
TRBJ2-7	TRBV29-1	NA	few	TGCAGCGTTGGGGAACAGGACTACGAGCAGTACTTC	CSVGEQDYEQYF
TRBJ2-2	TRBV5-4	NA	NA	TGTGCCAGCAGCTTGGAGCTAGCCAACACCGGGGAGCTGTTTTTT	CASSLELANTGELFF
TRBJ1-2	TRBV2	NA	NA	TGTGCCAGCAGTGAAGCGCGGGGGTGGCATGGCTACACCTTC	CASSEARGWHGYTF
TRBJ1-2	TRBV14	NA	NA	TGTGCCAGCAGCCAAGATTTGACTGCGGGGCTCAGGGGCTACACCTTC	CASSQDLTAGLRGYTF
TRBJ1-1	TRBV5-1	TRBD1	NA	TGCGCCAGCAGCCCCGGACAGGGAGGGGGGAACACTGAAGCTTTCTTT	CASSPGQGGGNTEAFF
TRBJ2-3	TRBV27	NA	NA	TGTGCCAGCAGTTTATCGAGGTCCGGGGGAAACACAGATACGCAGTATTTT	CASSLSRSGGNTDTQYF
TRBJ1-6	TRBV18	NA	NA	TGTGCCAGCTCACGATCAGCCAGGCTTGATTCACCCCTCCACTTT	CASSRSARLDSPLHF
TRBJ2-7	TRBV4-3	NA	NA	TGCGCCAGCAGCCAAGAGGCACAGGGCTACTACGAGCAGTACTTC	CASSQEAQGYYEQYF
TRBJ1-1	TRBV4-2	NA	NA	TGTGCCAGCAGCCAAGTTGGGCAGTCGAACACTGAAGCTTTCTTT	CASSQVGQSNTEAFF
TRBJ2-1	TRBV25-1	NA	NA	TGTGCCAGCAGCCGAAGGTGGACTATCTACAATGAGCAGTTCTTC	CASSRRWTIYNEQFF
TRBJ1-2	TRBV12-3/TRBV12-4	NA	once	TGTGCCAGCAGTTTCGACAGCAACTATGGCTACACCTTC	CASSFDSNYGYTF
TRBJ2-7	TRBV2	TRBD1	few	TGTGCCAGCTCGGAAGGGGACAGGGGGTACGAGCAGTACTTC	CASSEGDRGYEQYF
TRBJ1-4	TRBV4-2	NA	few	TGTGCCAGCAGCCAAGATTCGCCCCGGACTTCAACTAATGAAAAACTGTTTTTT	CASSQDSPRTSTNEKLFF
TRBJ2-7	TRBV18	NA	NA	TGTGCCAGCTCACCATCCGCCAGGGGCCACGAGCAGTACTTC	CASSPSARGHEQYF
TRBJ2-1	TRBV12-3/TRBV12-4	NA	NA	TGTGCCAGCAGTTTAGTGGGCTATGAGCAGTTCTTC	CASSLVGYEQFF